These T cell receptor beta chains were read from a single sample in a study of beta chain features in type 1 diabetes. Generated by immunoSEQ multiplex PCR, the TCRdb table keeps only in-frame clones and is missing some. This sample carries 130,000 to 150,000 clones, about an eighth of them seen once, and the ten largest clones take 1% to 1.5%. Sequencing was carried out using central memory CD4+ T cells from blood. The receptors originated from a man aged 18 to 29 with type 1 diabetes. CDR3s include the opening cysteine and the closing phenylalanine or tryptophan. The order of the fields is D gene, V gene, clone size, J gene, CDR3 protein, CDR3 DNA. The D gene is left open where the match is weak. Clone size is given for some rows only: seen once, a few or many times, or a class if the clone is expanded.

NA,TRBV10-3,few,TRBJ2-3,CAIGRALSTDTQYF,TGTGCCATCGGTCGAGCCCTTAGCACAGATACGCAGTATTTT
TRBD2,TRBV10-1,few,TRBJ2-3,CASSESMPSGGAKDTQYF,TGCGCCAGCAGTGAGTCGATGCCTAGCGGGGGGGCCAAGGATACGCAGTATTTT
NA,TRBV7-8,NA,TRBJ2-7,CASIGNSYEQYF,TGTGCCAGCATCGGTAACTCCTACGAGCAGTACTTC
NA,TRBV9,few,TRBJ2-7,CASSVGSQGTPYEQYF,TGTGCCAGCAGCGTAGGATCACAGGGTACCCCCTACGAGCAGTACTTC
TRBD1,TRBV10-3,NA,TRBJ2-3,CAIRPGQGATDTQYF,TGTGCCATCAGACCGGGACAGGGAGCCACAGATACGCAGTATTTT
NA,TRBV27,NA,TRBJ2-1,CASSLSPGGGSYNEQFF,TGTGCCAGCAGTTTATCACCCGGAGGGGGCAGCTACAATGAGCAGTTCTTC
NA,TRBV25-1,many,TRBJ1-1,CASSAQWSTEAFF,TGTGCCAGCAGTGCGCAATGGAGCACTGAAGCTTTCTTT
NA,TRBV6-1,NA,TRBJ1-6,CASSALRGVNSPLHF,TGTGCCAGCAGTGCCCTAAGGGGAGTAAATTCACCCCTCCACTTT
NA,TRBV11-2,NA,TRBJ2-7,CASSLGLGYEQYF,TGTGCCAGCAGCTTAGGGCTTGGCTACGAGCAGTACTTC
NA,TRBV5-1,NA,TRBJ1-6,CASSWETGTNNSPLHF,TGCGCCAGCAGCTGGGAGACAGGAACAAATAATTCACCCCTCCACTTT
NA,TRBV14,NA,TRBJ2-6,CASASTSGANVLTF,TGTGCCAGCGCTTCTACCTCTGGGGCCAACGTCCTGACTTTC
NA,TRBV28,few,TRBJ1-1,CASIPGEGFEAFF,TGTGCCAGCATCCCAGGGGAAGGGTTTGAAGCTTTCTTT
TRBD1,TRBV7-9,NA,TRBJ1-1,CASDREGVGTEAFF,TGTGCCAGCGACAGGGAAGGGGTTGGCACTGAAGCTTTCTTT
TRBD1,TRBV30,few,TRBJ2-4,CAWKGQDKNIQYF,TGTGCCTGGAAGGGACAGGACAAAAACATTCAGTACTTC
TRBD1,TRBV19,NA,TRBJ1-4,CASTPVGGTGGRKLFF,TGTGCCAGTACCCCCGTTGGCGGGACAGGGGGGCGAAAACTGTTTTTT
TRBD1,TRBV5-6,few,TRBJ1-3,CASSLGQGLAIYF,TGTGCCAGCAGCTTGGGACAGGGTTTGGCCATATATTTT
NA,TRBV18,few,TRBJ2-1,CASSPLTDNEQFF,TGTGCCAGCTCACCATTGACGGACAATGAGCAGTTCTTC
NA,TRBV11-2,once,TRBJ1-1,CASSSLWNTEAFF,TGTGCCAGCAGCTCCTTATGGAACACTGAAGCTTTCTTT
TRBD1,TRBV30,few,TRBJ1-4,CAWSVDTGGEKLFF,TGTGCCTGGAGTGTAGACACAGGGGGTGAAAAACTGTTTTTT
NA,TRBV19,few,TRBJ1-5,CASSNRAGGNQPQHF,TGTGCCAGTAGCAACAGGGCTGGCGGCAATCAGCCCCAGCATTTT
NA,TRBV6-5,few,TRBJ1-3,CASSSDRRRGDTIYF,TGTGCCAGCAGTTCCGACCGACGCCGGGGAGACACCATATATTTT
NA,TRBV4-1,NA,TRBJ2-3,CASSPSYTDTQYF,TGCGCCAGCAGCCCCAGCTACACAGATACGCAGTATTTT
NA,TRBV6-5,NA,TRBJ2-3,CASREQGTSTDTQYF,TGTGCCAGTAGGGAGCAGGGGACTAGCACAGATACGCAGTATTTT
NA,TRBV2,few,TRBJ2-5,CASSEEVGVGTQYF,TGTGCCAGCAGTGAAGAGGTTGGCGTCGGGACCCAGTACTTC
NA,TRBV6-1,few,TRBJ1-2,CASSELDYGYTF,TGTGCCAGCAGTGAACTTGACTATGGCTACACCTTC
TRBD2,TRBV28,NA,TRBJ2-5,CASSLLLLAGGKETQYF,TGTGCCAGCAGTTTATTGTTGCTAGCGGGGGGTAAAGAGACCCAGTACTTC
TRBD1,TRBV10-1,NA,TRBJ1-6,CASSRTGIDSPLHF,TGCGCCAGCTCTAGGACAGGGATCGATTCACCCCTCCACTTT
TRBD2,TRBV5-1,few,TRBJ2-1,CASSLAGEGEQFF,TGCGCCAGCAGCTTGGCGGGGGAGGGTGAGCAGTTCTTC
NA,TRBV7-3,NA,TRBJ1-6,CASSLDLQGSPLHF,TGTGCCAGCAGCTTAGATTTGCAGGGATCACCCCTCCACTTT
TRBD1,TRBV6-1,NA,TRBJ2-7,CASTLGQGAVYEQYF,TGTGCCAGCACCCTAGGACAGGGGGCCGTTTACGAGCAGTACTTC
NA,TRBV30,NA,TRBJ2-5,CAWSVKGGETQYF,TGTGCCTGGAGTGTAAAGGGGGGGGAGACCCAGTACTTC
NA,TRBV29-1,NA,TRBJ2-5,CSVSGSGETQYF,TGCAGCGTTTCGGGCTCGGGGGAGACCCAGTACTTC
TRBD1,TRBV9,few,TRBJ2-7,CASSAWDRGYEQYF,TGTGCCAGCAGCGCATGGGACAGGGGCTACGAGCAGTACTTC
NA,TRBV28,NA,TRBJ2-7,CASRQQGLGSHEQYF,TGTGCCAGCAGGCAACAGGGCCTAGGATCTCACGAGCAGTACTTC
NA,TRBV7-2,few,TRBJ2-5,CASSLPPQETQYF,TGTGCCAGCAGCTTACCCCCCCAAGAGACCCAGTACTTC
NA,TRBV10-3,NA,TRBJ1-1,CAISERGENTEAFF,TGTGCCATCAGTGAGAGGGGGGAAAACACTGAAGCTTTCTTT
TRBD1,TRBV18,NA,TRBJ2-1,CASSPPWQGVVYEQFF,TGTGCCAGCTCACCACCCTGGCAGGGGGTAGTCTATGAGCAGTTCTTC
NA,TRBV4-1,few,TRBJ2-6,CASGLSEDRSAGANVLTF,TGCGCCAGCGGCCTTAGTGAGGACAGATCAGCCGGGGCCAACGTCCTGACTTTC
NA,TRBV5-1,NA,TRBJ2-7,CASSLGDVTYEQYF,TGCGCCAGCAGCTTGGGGGACGTAACCTACGAGCAGTACTTC
TRBD1,TRBV28,NA,TRBJ2-7,CASSRDSPYEQYF,TGTGCCAGCAGTCGGGACAGCCCCTACGAGCAGTACTTC
TRBD1,TRBV29-1,NA,TRBJ1-1,CSVPGGGTEAFF,TGCAGCGTTCCAGGGGGGGGAACTGAAGCTTTCTTT
TRBD1,TRBV30,few,TRBJ2-1,CAWAGTGRYEQFF,TGTGCCTGGGCCGGGACAGGGAGGTATGAGCAGTTCTTC
TRBD2,TRBV5-1,few,TRBJ2-1,CASSPGRPEDNEQFF,TGCGCCAGCAGCCCCGGGAGGCCCGAAGACAATGAGCAGTTCTTC
NA,TRBV4-1,few,TRBJ2-1,CASSQDAQGSVLIRGNEQFF,TGCGCCAGCAGCCAAGACGCACAGGGGTCGGTGTTAATCCGGGGGAATGAGCAGTTCTTC
NA,TRBV2,NA,TRBJ1-3,CASSVSTSGNTIYF,TGTGCCAGCAGTGTATCTACCTCTGGAAACACCATATATTTT
TRBD1,TRBV6-1,NA,TRBJ1-2,CASSEGQGALYGYTF,TGTGCCAGCAGTGAGGGACAGGGGGCTCTATATGGCTACACCTTC
NA,TRBV11-2,NA,TRBJ1-1,CASSGFRAFF,TGTGCCAGCTCGGGGTTTAGGGCTTTCTTT
TRBD1,TRBV10-3,few,TRBJ2-5,CAISDDRGRRETQYF,TGTGCCATCAGCGATGACAGGGGGCGCCGGGAGACCCAGTACTTC
NA,TRBV9,NA,TRBJ1-2,CARSVSQANYGYTF,TGTGCCCGCAGCGTAAGTCAGGCTAACTATGGCTACACCTTC
NA,TRBV7-8,NA,TRBJ1-1,CASSLGQANEAFF,TGTGCCAGCAGCTTAGGGCAGGCGAATGAAGCTTTCTTT
TRBD1,TRBV7-9,NA,TRBJ2-2,CASNGQGNTGELFF,TGTGCCAGCAATGGACAGGGAAACACCGGGGAGCTGTTTTTT
NA,TRBV7-6,few,TRBJ1-4,CASSLQLSNEKLFF,TGTGCCAGCAGCTTACAGCTCTCTAATGAAAAACTGTTTTTT
NA,TRBV5-1,few,TRBJ2-7,CASSLTVGVSEQYF,TGCGCCAGCAGCTTGACGGTCGGAGTGAGCGAGCAGTACTTC
TRBD1,TRBV4-1,NA,TRBJ1-5,CASSQDRTGSNLIYQPQHF,TGCGCCAGCAGCCAAGACCGGACAGGGTCCAATCTCATATATCAGCCCCAGCATTTT
TRBD1,TRBV4-1,NA,TRBJ1-3,CASSQGQLSGNTIYF,TGCGCCAGCAGTCAGGGACAGCTCTCTGGAAACACCATATATTTT